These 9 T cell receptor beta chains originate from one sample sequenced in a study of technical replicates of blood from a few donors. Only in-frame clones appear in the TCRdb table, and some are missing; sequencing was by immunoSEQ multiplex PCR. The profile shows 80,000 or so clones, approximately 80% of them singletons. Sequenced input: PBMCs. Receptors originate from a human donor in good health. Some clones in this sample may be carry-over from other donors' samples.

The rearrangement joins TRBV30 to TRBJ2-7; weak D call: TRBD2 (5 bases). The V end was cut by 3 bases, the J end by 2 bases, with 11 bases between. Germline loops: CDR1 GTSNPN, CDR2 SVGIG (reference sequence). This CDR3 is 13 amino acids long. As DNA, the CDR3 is TGTGCCTGGAGGTCCGTGGGAGCCTACGAGCAGTACTTC. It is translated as CAWRSVGAYEQYF.

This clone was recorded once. The CDR3 loop reads CASSLGLTKPEAFF. As DNA, the CDR3 is TGTGCCAGCAGCTTGGGCCTAACCAAACCTGAAGCTTTCTTT. The chain is built from TRBV5-6 and TRBJ1-1; D unresolved. Trimming took off 0 bases at V and 6 bases at J, with 12 bases between the two ends. The CDR3 runs 14 residues. The germline gives CDR1 SGHDT, CDR2 YYEEEE.

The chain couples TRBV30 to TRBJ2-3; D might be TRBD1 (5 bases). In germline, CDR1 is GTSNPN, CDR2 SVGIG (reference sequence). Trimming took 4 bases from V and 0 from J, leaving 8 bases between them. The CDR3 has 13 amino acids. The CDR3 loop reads CAWIPGSTDTQYF. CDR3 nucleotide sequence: TGTGCCTGGATCCCAGGGAGCACAGATACGCAGTATTTT.

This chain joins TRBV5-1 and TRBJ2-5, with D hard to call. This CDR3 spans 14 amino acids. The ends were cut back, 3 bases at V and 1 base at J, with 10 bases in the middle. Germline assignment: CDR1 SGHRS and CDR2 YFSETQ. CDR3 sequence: CASSYNSLQETQYF. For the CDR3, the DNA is TGCGCCAGCAGCTACAACAGTCTCCAAGAGACCCAGTACTTC.

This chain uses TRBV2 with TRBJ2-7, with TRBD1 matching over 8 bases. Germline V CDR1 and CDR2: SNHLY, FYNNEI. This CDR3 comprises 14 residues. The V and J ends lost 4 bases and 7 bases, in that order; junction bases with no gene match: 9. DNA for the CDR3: TGTGCCAGCAGTGCGCAGGGGGCTTTGGGTGAGCAGTACTTC. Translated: CASSAQGALGEQYF.

The CDR3 DNA sequence: TGCGCCAGCAGCTTGGGACAGGTCGGTGGATCTGAAGCTTTCTTT. Residues: CASSLGQVGGSEAFF. The V gene is TRBV5-1, the J gene TRBJ1-1; the D gene is possibly TRBD1 (6 bases). CDR1 and CDR2 (germline): SGHRS, YFSETQ. V dropped 0 bases and J dropped 6 bases, with 15 bases sitting between them. The CDR3 has 15 amino acids. Combining the CDR3 with reference TRBV5-1 and TRBJ1-1 gives the whole variable domain KAGVTQTPRYLIKTRGQQVTLSCSPISGHRSVSWYQQTPGQGLQFLFEYFSETQRNKGNFPGRFSGRQFSNSRSEMNVSTLELGDSALYLCASSLGQVGGSEAFFGQGTRLTVV.

In DNA form, the CDR3 reads TGTGCCAGCACCCCCCGAGGGATGAACACTGAAGCTTTCTTT. Translating it yields CASTPRGMNTEAFF. This chain links TRBV6-6 with TRBJ1-1; no definite D call. CDR1 and CDR2 from the germline V gene are MNHNY and SVGAGI (reference sequence). Trimming shortened V by 7 bases and J by 0 bases, and 12 bases separated the two germline ends. This CDR3 comprises 14 residues.

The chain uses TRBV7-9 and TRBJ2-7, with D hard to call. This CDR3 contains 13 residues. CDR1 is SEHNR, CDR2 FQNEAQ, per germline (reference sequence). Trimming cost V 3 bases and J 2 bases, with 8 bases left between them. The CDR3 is CASSLTNPYEQYF. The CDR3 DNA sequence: TGTGCCAGCAGCTTGACAAATCCCTACGAGCAGTACTTC.

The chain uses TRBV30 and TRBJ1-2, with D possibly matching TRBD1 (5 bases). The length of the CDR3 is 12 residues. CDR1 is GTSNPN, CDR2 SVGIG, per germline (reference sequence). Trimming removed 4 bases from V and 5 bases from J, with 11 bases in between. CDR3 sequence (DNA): TGTGCCTGGAATCCGGGGGGGTATGGCTACACCTTC. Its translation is CAWNPGGYGYTF. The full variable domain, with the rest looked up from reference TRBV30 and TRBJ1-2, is SQTIHQWPATLVQPVGSPLSLECTVEGTSNPNLYWYRQAAGRGLQLLFYSVGIGQISSEVPQNLSASRPQDRQFILSSKKLLLSDSGFYLCAWNPGGYGYTFGSGTRLTVV.